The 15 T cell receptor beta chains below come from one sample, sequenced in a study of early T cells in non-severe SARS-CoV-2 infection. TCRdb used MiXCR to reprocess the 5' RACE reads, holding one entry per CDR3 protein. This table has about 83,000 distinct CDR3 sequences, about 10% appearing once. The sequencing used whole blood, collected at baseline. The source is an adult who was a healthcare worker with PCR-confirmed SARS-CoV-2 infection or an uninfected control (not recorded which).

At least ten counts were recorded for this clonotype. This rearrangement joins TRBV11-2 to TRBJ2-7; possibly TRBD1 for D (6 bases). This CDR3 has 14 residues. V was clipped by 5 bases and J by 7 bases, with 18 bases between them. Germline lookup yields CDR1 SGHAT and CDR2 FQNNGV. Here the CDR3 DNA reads TGTGCCAGCAGCCTCACAGGGCGTACAGAGGAGCAGTACTTC. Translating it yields CASSLTGRTEEQYF.

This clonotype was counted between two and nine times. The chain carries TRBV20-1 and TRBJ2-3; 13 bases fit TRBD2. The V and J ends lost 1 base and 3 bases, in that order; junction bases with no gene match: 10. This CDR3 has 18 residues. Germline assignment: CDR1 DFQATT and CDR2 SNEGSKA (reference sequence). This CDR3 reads CSARVGTSGRGRTDTQYF. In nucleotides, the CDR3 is TGCAGTGCTAGAGTGGGAACTAGCGGGAGGGGACGGACAGATACGCAGTATTTT.

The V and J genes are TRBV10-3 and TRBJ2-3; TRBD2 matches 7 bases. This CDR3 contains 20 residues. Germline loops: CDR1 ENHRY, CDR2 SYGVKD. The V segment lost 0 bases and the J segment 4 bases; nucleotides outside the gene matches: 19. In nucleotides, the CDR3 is TGTGCCATCAGTGAGTCGACCCGAATGACTAGCCAAGAGGGCCCAGATACGCAGTATTTT. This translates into CAISESTRMTSQEGPDTQYF.

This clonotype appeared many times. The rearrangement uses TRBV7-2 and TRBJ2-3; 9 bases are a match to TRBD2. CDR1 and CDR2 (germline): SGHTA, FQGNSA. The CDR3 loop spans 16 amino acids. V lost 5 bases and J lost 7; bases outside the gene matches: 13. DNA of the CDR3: TGTGCCAGCAGCCCCCGACTAGCGGAAGTGGGAAATACGCAGTATTTT. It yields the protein CASSPRLAEVGNTQYF.

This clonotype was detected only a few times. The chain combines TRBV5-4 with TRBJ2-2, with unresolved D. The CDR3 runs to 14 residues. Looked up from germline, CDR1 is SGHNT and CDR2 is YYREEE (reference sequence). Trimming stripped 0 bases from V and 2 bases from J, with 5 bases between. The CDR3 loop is CASSLEANTGELFF. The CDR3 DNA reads TGTGCCAGCAGCTTGGAAGCCAACACCGGGGAGCTGTTTTTT.

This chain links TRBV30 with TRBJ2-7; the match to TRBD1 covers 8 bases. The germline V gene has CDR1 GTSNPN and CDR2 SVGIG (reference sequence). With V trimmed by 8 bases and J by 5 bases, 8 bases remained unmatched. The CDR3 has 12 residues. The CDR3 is CAGAGTGDEQYF. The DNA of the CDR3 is TGTGCCGGGGCTGGGACAGGAGACGAGCAGTACTTC.

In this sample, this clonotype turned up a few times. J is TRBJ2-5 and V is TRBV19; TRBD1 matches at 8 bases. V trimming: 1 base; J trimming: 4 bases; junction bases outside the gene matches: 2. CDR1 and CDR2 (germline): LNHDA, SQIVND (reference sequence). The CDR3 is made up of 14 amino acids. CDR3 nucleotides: TGTGCCAGTAGTATAGGCCAGGGGGCAGAGACCCAGTACTTC. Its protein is CASSIGQGAETQYF.

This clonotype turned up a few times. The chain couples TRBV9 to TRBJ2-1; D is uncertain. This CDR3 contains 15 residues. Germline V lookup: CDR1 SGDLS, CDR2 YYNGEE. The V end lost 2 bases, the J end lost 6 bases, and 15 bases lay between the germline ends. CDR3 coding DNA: TGTGCCAGCAGCGTCAACCCAGGTGGTGGCAATGAGCAGTTCTTC. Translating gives CASSVNPGGGNEQFF.

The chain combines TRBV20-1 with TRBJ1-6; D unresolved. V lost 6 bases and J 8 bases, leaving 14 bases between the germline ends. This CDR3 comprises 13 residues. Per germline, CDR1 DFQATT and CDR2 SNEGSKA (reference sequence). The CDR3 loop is CSAGSMGYSPLHF. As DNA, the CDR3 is TGCAGTGCGGGCTCCATGGGTTATTCACCCCTCCACTTT.

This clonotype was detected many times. CDR3 loop: CASSQDRGIGNEQFF. The CDR3 region has the DNA TGTGCCAGCAGCCAAGACAGAGGGATCGGGAATGAGCAGTTCTTC. The V call is TRBV4-2, the J call TRBJ2-1; perhaps TRBD2 as D (5 bases). In germline, CDR1 is LGHNA, CDR2 YNFKEQ. V was pared by 0 bases and J by 7 bases, with 13 bases between. The CDR3 totals 15 residues.

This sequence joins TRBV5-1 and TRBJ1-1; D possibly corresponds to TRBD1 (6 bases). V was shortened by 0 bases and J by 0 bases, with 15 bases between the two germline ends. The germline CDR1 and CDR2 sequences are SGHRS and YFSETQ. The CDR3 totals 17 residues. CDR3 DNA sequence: TGCGCCAGCAGCTTGGCATATTATGGGGGGCTGAACACTGAAGCTTTCTTT. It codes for CASSLAYYGGLNTEAFF.

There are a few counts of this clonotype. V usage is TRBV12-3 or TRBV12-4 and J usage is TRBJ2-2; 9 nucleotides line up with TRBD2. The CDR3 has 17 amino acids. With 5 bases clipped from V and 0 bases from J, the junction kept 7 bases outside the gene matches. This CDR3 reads CASSLLSSGANTGELFF. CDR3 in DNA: TGTGCCAGCAGTCTCCTCTCTAGCGGGGCGAACACCGGGGAGCTGTTTTTT.

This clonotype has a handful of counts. CDR3 in amino acids: CASSVEGTRIETQYF. The DNA for the CDR3 is TGTGCCAGCAGCGTAGAGGGAACTAGGATAGAGACCCAGTACTTC. V gene TRBV9 combines with J gene TRBJ2-5; possibly TRBD2 for D (5 bases). Trimming removed 0 bases from V and 4 bases from J, with 13 bases in between. Germline-derived CDR1 and CDR2 are SGDLS and YYNGEE. This CDR3 has 15 amino acids.

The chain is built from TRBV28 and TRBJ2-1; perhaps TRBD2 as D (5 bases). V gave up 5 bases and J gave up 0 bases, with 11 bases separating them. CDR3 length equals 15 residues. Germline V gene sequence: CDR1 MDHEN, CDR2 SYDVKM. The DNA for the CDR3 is TGTGCCAGCAGTCCCGCGGGTGCCTCCTACAATGAGCAGTTCTTC. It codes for CASSPAGASYNEQFF.

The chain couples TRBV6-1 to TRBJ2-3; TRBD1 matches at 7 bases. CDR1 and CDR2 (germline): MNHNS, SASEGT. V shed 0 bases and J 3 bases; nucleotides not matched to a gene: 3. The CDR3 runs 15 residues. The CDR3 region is CASSEASDRTDTQYF. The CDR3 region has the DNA TGTGCCAGCAGTGAAGCTTCGGACAGGACAGATACGCAGTATTTT.